Below are 31 T cell receptor beta chains sequenced from a single sample in a study of T-cell memory formation after mild COVID-19. Each CDR3 protein is one row after TCRdb ran MiXCR on the 5' RACE reads. The top ten hold around a fifth of the sample, which has 300,000 to 400,000 distinct CDR3 sequences, around 15% seen once. What was sequenced was PBMCs or a T cell subset sorted from them (not recorded which). These receptors all come from a man between 18 and 35 years old who had mild COVID-19 (a few samples of this study predate the infection). Cell type and time point are not known.

This clonotype showed up many times. This chain joins TRBV12-3 or TRBV12-4 and TRBJ2-5; D uncertain. Trimming stripped 8 bases from V and 3 bases from J, with 16 bases between. The CDR3 has 14 residues. This chain's CDR3 is CASRTRAGKETQYF. In nucleotides, the CDR3 is TGTGCCAGCCGGACCCGGGCAGGCAAAGAGACCCAGTACTTC.

The chain recombines TRBV7-9 with TRBJ2-7; TRBD1 matches at 9 bases. V was clipped by 6 bases and J by 5 bases; unmatched bases: 5. The germline V gene has CDR1 SEHNR and CDR2 FQNEAQ (reference sequence). The CDR3 is 13 residues long. The CDR3 here is CASSYRDRDEQYV. The CDR3 DNA is TGTGCCAGCAGTTACAGGGACAGGGACGAGCAGTACGTC.

The chain combines TRBV4-1 with TRBJ2-7; D is unresolved. Germline V gene sequence: CDR1 MGHRA, CDR2 YSYEKL. This CDR3 is built from 17 residues. V was pared by 3 bases and J by 1 base, with 19 bases between. The CDR3 reads CASSHSPARARSYEQYF. CDR3 nucleotides: TGCGCCAGCAGCCACTCCCCGGCCCGGGCCCGGTCCTACGAGCAGTACTTC.

The rearrangement links TRBV6-5 to TRBJ2-6; D is perhaps TRBD1 or TRBD2 (6 bases each). V was clipped by 7 bases and J by 0 bases, with 10 bases between them. The CDR3 totals 15 residues. The germline CDR1 and CDR2 sequences are MNHEY and SVGAGI. The chain's CDR3 is CASKGGSSGANVLTF. DNA for the CDR3: TGTGCCAGCAAGGGGGGTAGCTCTGGGGCCAACGTCCTGACTTTC.

The chain couples TRBV7-3 to TRBJ2-2; 14 nucleotides align to TRBD2. Germline V gene lookup returns CDR1 SGHTA and CDR2 FQGTGA. J lost 3 bases, V lost 3 bases, and 3 bases had no gene match. The CDR3 has 17 amino acids. CDR3 DNA: TGTGCCAGCAGCTTGGGACTAGCGGGGGCTCACACCGGGGAGCTGTTTTTT. This gives the protein CASSLGLAGAHTGELFF.

This clonotype was recorded at least ten times. The chain links TRBV4-1 to TRBJ2-3; possible D gene TRBD2, 5 bases. The germline V gene encodes CDR1 MGHRA and CDR2 YSYEKL. V lost 0 bases and J 10 bases, leaving 11 bases between the germline ends. The CDR3 is made up of 13 amino acids. DNA for the CDR3: TGCGCCAGCAGCCAAGATAGAAGCGGACCGCAGTATTTT. Protein product: CASSQDRSGPQYF.

Ten or more counts support this clonotype. The rearrangement uses TRBV4-3 and TRBJ2-3; perhaps TRBD2 as D (7 bases). The CDR3 contains 15 residues. Germline CDR1 reads LGHNA; CDR2 reads YSLEER. The V gene lost 2 bases and the J gene lost 1 base, with 10 bases spanning the gap. As DNA, the CDR3 is TGCGCCAGCAGCCAAAGGGGGGGGGGCACAGATACGCAGTATTTT. As protein: CASSQRGGGTDTQYF.

CDR3 in amino acids: CASRYWTGTRITDTQYF. The CDR3 DNA is TGTGCCAGCAGATACTGGACAGGGACGAGAATCACAGATACGCAGTATTTT. The rearrangement joins TRBV7-9 to TRBJ2-3; TRBD1 matches at 8 bases. J lost 2 bases, V lost 6 bases, and 13 bases had no gene match. CDR1 and CDR2 from the germline V gene are SEHNR and FQNEAQ (reference sequence). CDR3 length: 17 residues.

The chain recombines TRBV5-1 with TRBJ1-2; unclear D gene. The CDR3 is made up of 14 amino acids. The germline V and J ends were trimmed by 4 bases and 7 bases, with 17 bases remaining between them. CDR1 and CDR2 from the germline V gene are SGHRS and YFSETQ. The CDR3 here is CASSVGDVMGGYTF. The DNA of the CDR3 is TGCGCCAGCAGCGTTGGGGATGTCATGGGTGGCTACACCTTC.

V gene TRBV6-1 combines with J gene TRBJ2-3, with D unresolved. Between the trimmed V and J ends, which lost 2 bases and 1 base, there was a span of 10 bases. This CDR3 has 15 residues. Looked up from germline, CDR1 is MNHNS and CDR2 is SASEGT. As DNA, the CDR3 is TGTGCCAGCAGTGAAAGGGCCAGCCGCACAGATACGCAGTATTTT. Amino acid sequence: CASSERASRTDTQYF.

This clonotype occurred a few times. The chain has TRBV7-7 and TRBJ1-5, with TRBD1 identical over 8 bases. The CDR3 has 13 residues. Germline CDR1 and CDR2: SSHAT and FNYEAQ (reference sequence). The V segment lost 5 bases and the J segment 7 bases; nucleotides outside the gene matches: 4. The CDR3 nucleotides read TGTGCCAGCAGCATTCGACAGGGGCAGCCCCAGCATTTT. Residues: CASSIRQGQPQHF.

This clonotype was seen a few times. The genes are TRBV20-1 and TRBJ1-6, with D hard to call. The CDR3 is made up of 12 amino acids. From germline, CDR1 is DFQATT and CDR2 SNEGSKA (reference sequence). V shed 0 bases and J shed 11 bases, with 8 bases lying between them. The CDR3 bases are TGCAGTGCTAGAGAGGGGTTTACACCCCTCCACTTT. Translating it yields CSAREGFTPLHF.

This clonotype has only a few counts. The gene calls are TRBV27 and TRBJ2-6; no clear D. Looked up from germline, CDR1 is MNHEY and CDR2 is SMNVEV (reference sequence). CDR3 length: 17 residues. Trimming pared 5 bases from V and 0 bases from J, leaving 14 bases between. CDR3 in DNA: TGTGCCAGCAGTGCGCTCACGACGCTCTCTGGGGCCAACGTCCTGACTTTC. This translates into CASSALTTLSGANVLTF.

The chain couples TRBV18 to TRBJ2-5, with unresolved D. Germline V gene sequence: CDR1 KGHSH, CDR2 LQKENI. The V and J ends lost 10 bases and 5 bases respectively, with 14 bases between them. The CDR3 length is 12 residues. This CDR3 is CATQGPLETQYF. The CDR3 nucleotides are TGTGCCACCCAAGGCCCCCTGGAGACCCAGTACTTC.

This clonotype was seen repeatedly, ten times or more. V gene TRBV5-1 combines with J gene TRBJ1-4; D ambiguous. In germline, CDR1 is SGHRS, CDR2 YFSETQ. The V end was cut by 0 bases, the J end by 0 bases, with 3 bases between. The CDR3 has 14 amino acids. The CDR3 nucleotides read TGCGCCAGCAGCTTGGGGTCAACTAATGAAAAACTGTTTTTT. It yields the protein CASSLGSTNEKLFF.

The V call is TRBV7-2, the J call TRBJ2-1; no firm D call. Between the trimmed V and J ends, which lost 2 bases and 4 bases, there was a span of 15 bases. The CDR3 contains 16 residues. CDR1 and CDR2 (germline): SGHTA, FQGNSA. CDR3 in DNA: TGTGCCAGCAGCTTATATTCAGCAGTATCGTACAATGAGCAGTTCTTC. Amino acid sequence: CASSLYSAVSYNEQFF.

This clonotype has more than one count but fewer than ten. The DNA for the CDR3 is TGTGCCAGCAGCCAAGACCACAGGGCAGGGGATACGCAGTATTTT. Its protein product is CASSQDHRAGDTQYF. The J gene is TRBJ2-3, the V gene TRBV4-2, with D possibly matching TRBD1 (6 bases). Germline loops: CDR1 LGHNA, CDR2 YNFKEQ. The CDR3 is made up of 15 amino acids. The V and J ends lost 0 bases and 6 bases respectively, with 13 bases between them.

This clonotype was found a few times. The chain uses TRBV6-5 and TRBJ2-7, with D possibly matching TRBD2 (5 bases). Trimming removed 6 bases at V and 6 bases at J, with 15 bases between. CDR3 length: 13 amino acids. Germline V CDR1 and CDR2: MNHEY, SVGAGI. The DNA for the CDR3 is TGTGCCAGCAGCTTAACTCCCCGGGGCGAGCAGTACGTC. Amino acids: CASSLTPRGEQYV.

This chain connects TRBV5-1 to TRBJ1-4; D ambiguous. From germline, CDR1 is SGHRS and CDR2 YFSETQ. CDR3 size: 11 residues. The V end lost 6 bases, the J end lost 8 bases, and 8 bases lay between the germline ends. CDR3 DNA: TGCGCCAGCAAAGGAGAGGAAAAACTGTTTTTT. Amino acid sequence: CASKGEEKLFF.

The rearrangement uses TRBV7-9 and TRBJ1-1; D gene ambiguous. Germline CDR1 reads SEHNR; CDR2 reads FQNEAQ (reference sequence). The CDR3 totals 11 residues. The V end was cut by 8 bases, the J end by 6 bases, with 10 bases between. CDR3: CASAGYAEAFF. The CDR3 nucleotides read TGTGCCAGCGCGGGTTACGCTGAAGCTTTCTTT.

This clonotype was seen many times. The chain links TRBV4-1 to TRBJ2-3; no definite D call. This CDR3 comprises 16 residues. Trimming left V 0 bases short and J 0 bases short, with 10 bases between. Germline assignment: CDR1 MGHRA and CDR2 YSYEKL. The chain's CDR3 is CASSQEYYPSTDTQYF. In DNA, the CDR3 is TGCGCCAGCAGCCAAGAGTACTACCCTAGCACAGATACGCAGTATTTT.

This clonotype has a count of ten or more. The rearrangement uses TRBV12-5 and TRBJ2-3, with TRBD2 as a possible D gene (5 bases). Trimming stripped 4 bases from V and 2 bases from J, with 7 bases between. Germline CDR1 is LGHNT and CDR2 is FRNRAP. The CDR3 extends over 13 amino acids. This CDR3 is CASGSGDTDTQYF. The CDR3 nucleotides read TGTGCTAGTGGTTCCGGGGACACAGATACGCAGTATTTT.

This clonotype was observed a handful of times. The V and J genes are TRBV18 and TRBJ2-7; TRBD1 matches 8 bases. The germline V gene has CDR1 KGHSH and CDR2 LQKENI. CDR3 length: 15 amino acids. Trimming took 2 bases from V and 1 from J; bases not matched to a gene: 4. The CDR3 nucleotides read TGTGCCAGCTCACCAGGGACAGGCGAATCCTACGAGCAGTACTTC. It translates to CASSPGTGESYEQYF.

The table lists this clonotype with a few counts. This chain links TRBV4-1 with TRBJ1-2, with a tentative D call TRBD1 (6 bases). V was cut by 6 bases and J by 8 bases, with 13 bases left in between. CDR3 length: 12 amino acids. The germline CDR1 and CDR2 sequences are MGHRA and YSYEKL. The CDR3 nucleotides read TGCGCCAGCAGGCAGGGGTCGGGAGGCTACACCTTC. This codes for CASRQGSGGYTF.

The rearrangement uses TRBV2 and TRBJ2-1; D is undetermined. Germline-derived CDR1 and CDR2 are SNHLY and FYNNEI. Trimming removed 7 bases from V and 9 bases from J, with 10 bases in between. The CDR3 totals 11 residues. DNA for the CDR3: TGTGCCAGCACTACGGAGCGTGAGCAGTTCTTC. Translation gives CASTTEREQFF.

V is TRBV6-5 and J is TRBJ1-1; tentatively, D is TRBD1 (6 bases). The CDR3 sequence is 12 residues long. Germline V lookup: CDR1 MNHEY, CDR2 SVGAGI. V was clipped by 7 bases and J by 8 bases, with 14 bases between them. Here the CDR3 reads CASTTLGAEAFF. DNA for the CDR3: TGTGCCAGCACCACCTTGGGGGCGGAAGCTTTCTTT.

The chain couples TRBV6-4 to TRBJ1-1; possibly TRBD1 for D (5 bases). The CDR3 extends over 16 amino acids. With 6 bases removed from V and 4 bases from J, the gap between germline ends came to 21 bases. In germline, CDR1 is MRHNA, CDR2 SNTAGT. CDR3 loop: CASSAQMMRGGTEAFF. The CDR3, as DNA: TGTGCCAGCAGCGCACAAATGATGAGGGGCGGCACTGAAGCTTTCTTT.

This clonotype has just a few counts. The chain joins TRBV5-1 to TRBJ2-7; TRBD1 agrees at 9 bases. Germline CDR1 reads SGHRS; CDR2 reads YFSETQ. With V trimmed by 3 bases and J by 2 bases, 3 bases remained unmatched. This CDR3 is 14 amino acids long. CDR3 amino acids: CASSSTGGTYEQYF. The CDR3 DNA sequence: TGCGCCAGCAGCTCGACAGGGGGAACCTACGAGCAGTACTTC.

This clonotype showed up just a few times. CDR3 in amino acids: CAISDRQGVRNEQFF. The CDR3 DNA reads as TGTGCCATCAGTGACAGACAGGGAGTCAGGAATGAGCAGTTCTTC. The chain employs TRBV10-3 and TRBJ2-1; 7 bases map to TRBD1. This CDR3 has 15 amino acids. Per the germline V gene, CDR1 is ENHRY and CDR2 is SYGVKD. V dropped 3 bases and J dropped 7; count of bases not matched to a gene: 9.

The gene calls are TRBV7-2 and TRBJ1-4; D not certain. Trimming removed 0 bases at V and 7 bases at J, with 9 bases between. This CDR3 contains 14 residues. The germline V gene has CDR1 SGHTA and CDR2 FQGNSA. The chain's CDR3 is CASSLAEWGEKLFF. DNA for the CDR3: TGTGCCAGCAGCTTAGCAGAGTGGGGTGAAAAACTGTTTTTT. Full variable domain (remainder filled in from reference TRBV7-2 and TRBJ1-4): GAGVSQSPSNKVTEKGKDVELRCDPISGHTALYWYRQSLGQGLEFLIYFQGNSAPDKSGLPSDRFSAERTGGSVSTLTIQRTQQEDSAVYLCASSLAEWGEKLFFGSGTQLSVL.

This clonotype came up a few times. The chain combines TRBV24-1 with TRBJ2-1; 8 positions match TRBD1. The V gene end was trimmed by 5 bases and the J gene end by 5 bases; junction bases not matched to a gene: 4. Per the germline V gene, CDR1 is KGHDR and CDR2 is SFDVKD. The CDR3 length is 14 residues. The CDR3 region is CATSGGQENNEQFF. The CDR3 DNA reads TGTGCCACCAGTGGGGGACAGGAGAACAATGAGCAGTTCTTC.